A selection of T cell receptor beta chains follows, all from one sample in a study of technical replicates of blood from several donors. Libraries were prepared by immunoSEQ multiplex PCR; TCRdb keeps only in-frame clonotypes and omits some of them. The repertoire includes some 87,000 clones, 90% to 95% of them detected once, and 0.35% to 0.45% sits in the top ten. The sequencing input was T cells isolated from PBMCs. Receptors originate from a human donor in good health. CDR3s include the opening cysteine and the closing phenylalanine or tryptophan. The D gene is left open where the match is weak. Clone size, where shown, is once, few, many, or a class for clones that have expanded.

clone_size: -; d_call: TRBD1; j_call: TRBJ1-2; v_call: TRBV18; cdr3_nt: TGTGCCAGCTCACCCCGTTTGGGACAGGGAGTTATCTATGGCTACACCTTC; cdr3_aa: CASSPRLGQGVIYGYTF
clone_size: -; d_call: -; j_call: TRBJ1-2; v_call: TRBV11-2; cdr3_nt: TGTGCCAGCAGCTTCCCAGGGGCGCGGGATGGCTACACCTTC; cdr3_aa: CASSFPGARDGYTF
clone_size: -; d_call: -; j_call: TRBJ1-3; v_call: TRBV18; cdr3_nt: TGTGCCAGCTCGCCAAATCAGGGCACCTCTGGAAACACCATATATTTT; cdr3_aa: CASSPNQGTSGNTIYF
clone_size: -; d_call: -; j_call: TRBJ1-2; v_call: TRBV6-5; cdr3_nt: TGTGCCAGCGCAACTCCTAACTATGGCTACACCTTC; cdr3_aa: CASATPNYGYTF
clone_size: -; d_call: TRBD2; j_call: TRBJ2-5; v_call: TRBV29-1; cdr3_nt: TGCAGCGTTAATAGCGGGAGGGGGGAGACCCAGTACTTC; cdr3_aa: CSVNSGRGETQYF
clone_size: -; d_call: -; j_call: TRBJ1-3; v_call: TRBV10-1; cdr3_nt: TGCGCCAGCAGTGATGGCTTCTCTGGAAACACCATATATTTT; cdr3_aa: CASSDGFSGNTIYF
clone_size: -; d_call: -; j_call: TRBJ1-4; v_call: TRBV7-2; cdr3_nt: TGTGCCAGCAGCGTGCGTGGGGACTCTAATGAAAAACTGTTTTTT; cdr3_aa: CASSVRGDSNEKLFF
clone_size: -; d_call: TRBD1; j_call: TRBJ1-5; v_call: TRBV6-1; cdr3_nt: TGTGCCAGCACCGACAGGGGGAATCAGCCCCAGCATTTT; cdr3_aa: CASTDRGNQPQHF
clone_size: -; d_call: TRBD2; j_call: TRBJ2-7; v_call: TRBV7-2; cdr3_nt: TGTGCCAGCAGCTTAGAGGAGACTAGCGGGGGATACGAGCAGTACTTC; cdr3_aa: CASSLEETSGGYEQYF
clone_size: -; d_call: TRBD1; j_call: TRBJ1-2; v_call: TRBV28; cdr3_nt: TGTGCCAGCAGGGTAGGGGGCGGGAATGGCTACACCTTC; cdr3_aa: CASRVGGGNGYTF
clone_size: -; d_call: TRBD1; j_call: TRBJ1-2; v_call: TRBV7-9; cdr3_nt: TGTGCCAGCAGCTTAATTCGGACAGGGGGTCATTCGGCTGGCTACACCTTC; cdr3_aa: CASSLIRTGGHSAGYTF
clone_size: -; d_call: -; j_call: TRBJ2-1; v_call: TRBV5-1; cdr3_nt: TGCGCCAGCGGAGAATACAATGAGCAGTTCTTC; cdr3_aa: CASGEYNEQFF
clone_size: -; d_call: -; j_call: TRBJ2-7; v_call: TRBV6-6; cdr3_nt: TGTGCCAGCAGTTACGGGCACCTCTCCTACGAGCAGTACTTC; cdr3_aa: CASSYGHLSYEQYF
clone_size: once; d_call: TRBD1; j_call: TRBJ2-7; v_call: TRBV18; cdr3_nt: TGTGCCAGCTCACCATTGAAGAACAGGGGGCGGTTTCTTCACGAGCAGTACTTC; cdr3_aa: CASSPLKNRGRFLHEQYF
clone_size: -; d_call: TRBD2; j_call: TRBJ2-3; v_call: TRBV11-3; cdr3_nt: TGTGCCAGCAGCTTGGGGACTAGCGTTAGCACAGATACGCAGTATTTT; cdr3_aa: CASSLGTSVSTDTQYF
clone_size: -; d_call: -; j_call: TRBJ1-4; v_call: TRBV28; cdr3_nt: TGTGCCAGCAGTTTACAGCGTTTTGGCGAAAAACTGTTTTTT; cdr3_aa: CASSLQRFGEKLFF
clone_size: -; d_call: TRBD1; j_call: TRBJ2-7; v_call: TRBV29-1; cdr3_nt: TGCAGCGTTGTTAGTGGGACAGGGTACTACGAGCAGTACTTC; cdr3_aa: CSVVSGTGYYEQYF
clone_size: -; d_call: TRBD1; j_call: TRBJ1-1; v_call: TRBV5-1; cdr3_nt: TGCGCCAGCAGCTCGGACAGGGTGGCTTTCTTT; cdr3_aa: CASSSDRVAFF
clone_size: -; d_call: -; j_call: TRBJ1-5; v_call: TRBV19; cdr3_nt: TGTGCCAGTAGGCAGGGGTACCAGCCCCAGCATTTT; cdr3_aa: CASRQGYQPQHF
clone_size: -; d_call: -; j_call: TRBJ1-4; v_call: TRBV2; cdr3_nt: TGTGCCAGCAGTGCGAACGGGATCTATGAAAAACTGTTTTTT; cdr3_aa: CASSANGIYEKLFF
clone_size: -; d_call: TRBD1; j_call: TRBJ2-3; v_call: TRBV19; cdr3_nt: TGTGCCAGTAGTATGGACAGGGTGAGCACAGATACGCAGTATTTT; cdr3_aa: CASSMDRVSTDTQYF
clone_size: once; d_call: -; j_call: TRBJ1-5; v_call: TRBV30; cdr3_nt: TGTGCCTGGAGTAAGGAGGGCATGGAGAAGCCCCAGCATTTT; cdr3_aa: CAWSKEGMEKPQHF
clone_size: -; d_call: TRBD1; j_call: TRBJ1-2; v_call: TRBV28; cdr3_nt: TGTGCCAGCGCCTCCGGGACAGGGGAAATCTATGGCTACACCTTC; cdr3_aa: CASASGTGEIYGYTF
clone_size: -; d_call: TRBD2; j_call: TRBJ2-1; v_call: TRBV6-1; cdr3_nt: TGTGCCAGCAGTGGCGAGACTAGCGGGAGCTACAATGAGCAGTTCTTC; cdr3_aa: CASSGETSGSYNEQFF
clone_size: -; d_call: TRBD1; j_call: TRBJ1-5; v_call: TRBV19; cdr3_nt: TGTGCCAGTAGGACAGGGGGCTACAATCAGCCCCAGCATTTT; cdr3_aa: CASRTGGYNQPQHF